This T cell receptor (beta chain) derives from a study of T cell responses to AZD1222 COVID-19 vaccine. Clones were read by immunoSEQ multiplex PCR, and TCRdb kept only the in-frame ones, dropping some. Of around 180,000 clones listed, about 94% are singletons. The CDR3 is 13 residues long. Germline assignment: CDR1 SGHNT and CDR2 YENEEA. V gave up 0 bases and J gave up 7 bases, with 9 bases separating them. This clonotype was sampled from an adult in good health. The starting material was peripheral blood, obtained on day 0 of AZD1222 vaccination. The chain has TRBV11-3 and TRBJ1-1; TRBD1 is a possible D gene (6 bases). The CDR3 DNA is TGTGCCAGCAGCTTAGATAGGGGGGGTGAAGCTTTCTTT. It is translated as CASSLDRGGEAFF.